This record concerns one T cell receptor (beta chain) sequence. Its specificity is unknown. Method: immunoSEQ multiplex PCR; TCRdb's copy keeps in-frame clones and lacks some. The sample carries 300,000 to 450,000 clones, about nine tenths recorded once. Separate from the roughly 630-subject first cohort was the roughly 120-subject validation cohort, to which the donors belonged. The entry originates in a study of cytomegalovirus exposure and HLA in healthy donors. CDR3 size: 12 residues. The V gene end was trimmed by 4 bases and the J gene end by 4 bases; junction bases not matched to a gene: 1. CDR1 is SQVTM, CDR2 ANQGSEA, per germline. Notes on the study in general: According to a subsequent analysis, TCR clusters from the first cohort were inclined to appear together in the roughly 120 validation repertoires. Rare sequences made up most TCRs, while some public TCRs were found in many donors. The study flagged around 160 TCR beta chains as cytomegalovirus-associated.

The V call is TRBV29-1, the J call TRBJ1-1; 9 positions match TRBD1. The specimen was PBMCs. The TCR originated in a woman aged 18-35 years in good health and CMV-seronegative. The CDR3 loop is CSVGTGATEAFF. CDR3 sequence (DNA): TGCAGCGTTGGGACAGGGGCCACTGAAGCTTTCTTT.